This record concerns one T cell receptor (beta chain) sequence. This clone was recorded a few times. The target of this receptor is not known. No much larger clonotype is one base removed from it; base qualities were not supplied. The collaborating institutions used their own protocols to collect whole blood in K2EDTA tubes. Collaborator samples were shipped for TCRbeta analysis as frozen whole blood, isolated PBMCs, or DNA extracted from either sample type. This sample is drawn from a study of blood T cell repertoires in COVID-19 (dated by TCRdb to 2019 to 2021). Background on the whole study: Collaborator samples came from the United States, Italy and Spain and covered acute and convalescent phases of COVID-19. The material from the prospective study consisted of cDNA or gDNA derived from T cells, B-cell-depleted T cells, or PBMCs. The dataset comprised deeply sampled blood TCRbeta repertoires from subjects exposed to, actively infected with, or recovered from COVID-19. A freely available public database, intended as a resource for researchers studying the immune response to SARS-CoV-2, is where the repertoires were released. Samples came from the ongoing ImmuneRACE study (first 160 participants) plus 1,254 subjects from 6 global collaborators. Sample metadata almost always included a de-identified subject ID, COVID-19 status, age in years and sex. Where available, HLA class I and class II types were taken from metadata supplied by the sample provider and were not determined by assay-based typing. Overall study results and their limits: How much clinical and demographic metadata was included differed by source and by participant, and the metadata was provided uncurated.

The germline V gene (reference sequence) provides CDR1 LGHDT and CDR2 YNNKEL. Trimming takes 5 bases off V and 2 bases off J; junction bases not matched to a gene: 14. The CDR3 contains 17 residues, cysteine and phenylalanine counted. Just the 51-base CDR3 DNA is kept, in frame starting at base 1. TCRbeta CDR3 regions were amplified from genomic DNA by means of the immunoSEQ Assay, a bias-controlled multiplex PCR. The study's own analysis went as follows. The number of nucleated cells in each sample was estimated by amplification of reference gene primers within the assay. To quantify the absolute abundance of each unique TCRbeta CDR3 rearrangement, sequence reads were collapsed and filtered. For each sample, productive Simpson clonality was calculated by taking the square root of Simpson's diversity index across productive rearrangements. TCRdb limited this immuneACCESS table to in-frame rearrangements with V and J called. A share of clones is missing; checked studies link under half to unresolved V genes, and the rest is unexplained. The V and J calls and clone size were taken over from that table, and D and trimming were inferred from the DNA. This sample is represented by around 300,000 clones; roughly 87% of them were singletons. Together, the top ten hold roughly 2% of the sample.

The clonotype originates from a man aged 18-30 years with active or convalescent COVID-19. Source material: peripheral blood. This chain joins TRBV3-1 (or the pseudogene TRBV3-2) to TRBJ2-7, and 8 junction bases match TRBD2. At the DNA level, the sequence is TGTGCCAGCAGCGAGGTGGGGGTTAGCGGGACCCCCTACGAGCAGTACTTC. Its translation is CASSEVGVSGTPYEQYF.